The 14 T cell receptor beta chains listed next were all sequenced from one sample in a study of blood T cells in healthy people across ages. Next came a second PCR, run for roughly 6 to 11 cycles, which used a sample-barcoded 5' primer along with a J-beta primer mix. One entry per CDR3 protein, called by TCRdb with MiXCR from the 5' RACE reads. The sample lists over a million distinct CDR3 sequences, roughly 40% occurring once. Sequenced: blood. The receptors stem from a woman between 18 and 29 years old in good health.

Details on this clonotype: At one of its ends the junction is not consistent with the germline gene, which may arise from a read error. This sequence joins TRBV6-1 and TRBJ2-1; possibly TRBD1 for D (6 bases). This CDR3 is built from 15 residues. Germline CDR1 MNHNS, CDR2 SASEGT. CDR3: CAGSEWGPSDNEQFF. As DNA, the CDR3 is TGTGCCGGCAGTGAGTGGGGGCCCAGTGACAATGAGCAGTTCTTC.

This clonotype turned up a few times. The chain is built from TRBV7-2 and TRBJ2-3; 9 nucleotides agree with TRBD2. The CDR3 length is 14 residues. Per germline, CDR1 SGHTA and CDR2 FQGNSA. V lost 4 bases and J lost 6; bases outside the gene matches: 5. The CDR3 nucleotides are TGTGCCAGCAGCTCCAGACTAGCGGTGGATACGCAGTATTTT. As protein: CASSSRLAVDTQYF.

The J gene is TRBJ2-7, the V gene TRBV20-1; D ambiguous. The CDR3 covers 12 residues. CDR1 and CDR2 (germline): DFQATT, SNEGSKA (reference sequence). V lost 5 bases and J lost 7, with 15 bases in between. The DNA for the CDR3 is TGCAGTGCTTTGGACGGGCATGATGAGCAGTACTTC. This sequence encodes CSALDGHDEQYF.

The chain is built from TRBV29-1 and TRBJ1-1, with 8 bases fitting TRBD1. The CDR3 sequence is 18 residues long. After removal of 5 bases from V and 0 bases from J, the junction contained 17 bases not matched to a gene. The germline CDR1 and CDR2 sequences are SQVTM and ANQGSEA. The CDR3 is CSVQPYRTGSAMNTEAFF. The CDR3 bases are TGCAGCGTTCAACCCTACAGGACAGGGAGCGCCATGAACACTGAAGCTTTCTTT.

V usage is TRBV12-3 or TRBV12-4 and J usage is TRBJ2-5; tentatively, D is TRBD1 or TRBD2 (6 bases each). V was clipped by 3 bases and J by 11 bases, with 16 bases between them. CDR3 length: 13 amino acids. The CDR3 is CASSLGGSKGQYF. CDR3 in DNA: TGTGCCAGCAGTTTGGGGGGCAGCAAGGGGCAGTACTTC.

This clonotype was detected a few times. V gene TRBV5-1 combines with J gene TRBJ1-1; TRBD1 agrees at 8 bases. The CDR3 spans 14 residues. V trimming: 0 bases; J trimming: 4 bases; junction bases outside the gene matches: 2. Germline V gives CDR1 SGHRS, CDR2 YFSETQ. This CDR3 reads CASSLETGGTEAFF. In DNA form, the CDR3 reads TGCGCCAGCAGCTTGGAAACAGGGGGCACTGAAGCTTTCTTT.

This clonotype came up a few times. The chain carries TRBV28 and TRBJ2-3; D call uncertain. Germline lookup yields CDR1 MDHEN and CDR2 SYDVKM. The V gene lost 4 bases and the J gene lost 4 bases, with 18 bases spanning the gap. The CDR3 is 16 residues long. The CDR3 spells CASSSMSPSSADTQYF. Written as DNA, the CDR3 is TGTGCCAGCAGTTCCATGAGTCCCAGTTCGGCAGATACGCAGTATTTT.

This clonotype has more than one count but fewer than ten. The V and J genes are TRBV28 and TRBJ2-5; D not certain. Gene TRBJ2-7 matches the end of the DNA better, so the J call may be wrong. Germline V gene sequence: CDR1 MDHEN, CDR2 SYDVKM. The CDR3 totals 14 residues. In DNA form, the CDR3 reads TGTGCCAGCAGTGGGCCAACAAATCCCCACGAGCAGTACTTC. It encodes CASSGPTNPHEQYF.

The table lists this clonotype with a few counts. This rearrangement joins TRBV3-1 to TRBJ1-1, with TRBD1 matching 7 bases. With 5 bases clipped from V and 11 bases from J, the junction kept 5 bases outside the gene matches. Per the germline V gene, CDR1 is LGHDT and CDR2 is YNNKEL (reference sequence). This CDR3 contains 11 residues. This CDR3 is CASSSTGLAFF. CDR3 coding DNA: TGTGCCAGCAGCTCGACAGGGCTCGCTTTCTTT.

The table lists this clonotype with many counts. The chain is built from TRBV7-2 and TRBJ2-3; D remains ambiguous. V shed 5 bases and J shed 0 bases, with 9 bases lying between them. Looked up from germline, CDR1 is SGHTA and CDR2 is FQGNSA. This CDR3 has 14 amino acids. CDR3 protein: CASSLLGSTDTQYF. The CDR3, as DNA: TGTGCCAGCAGCCTGTTGGGCAGCACAGATACGCAGTATTTT.

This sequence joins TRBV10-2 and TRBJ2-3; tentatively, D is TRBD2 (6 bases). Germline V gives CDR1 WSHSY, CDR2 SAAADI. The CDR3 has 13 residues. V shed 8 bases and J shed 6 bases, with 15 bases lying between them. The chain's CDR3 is CASSLKRVDTQYF. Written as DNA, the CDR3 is TGCGCCAGCTCGTTGAAGCGGGTGGATACGCAGTATTTT.

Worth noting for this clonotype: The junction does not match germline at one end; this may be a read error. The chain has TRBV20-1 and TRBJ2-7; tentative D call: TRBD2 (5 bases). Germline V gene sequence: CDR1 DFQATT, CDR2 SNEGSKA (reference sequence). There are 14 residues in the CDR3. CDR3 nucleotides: TGCAGTGCTCCACAGCGCGGACTCTCCTACGAGCAGCACTTC. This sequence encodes CSAPQRGLSYEQHF.

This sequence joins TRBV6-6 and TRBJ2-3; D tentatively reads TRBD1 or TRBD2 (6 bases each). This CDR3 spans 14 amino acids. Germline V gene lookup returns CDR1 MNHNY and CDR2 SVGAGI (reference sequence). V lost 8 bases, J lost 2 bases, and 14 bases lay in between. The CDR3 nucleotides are TGTGCCAGCCTCGGGGGCCCACCCACAGATACGCAGTATTTT. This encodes CASLGGPPTDTQYF.

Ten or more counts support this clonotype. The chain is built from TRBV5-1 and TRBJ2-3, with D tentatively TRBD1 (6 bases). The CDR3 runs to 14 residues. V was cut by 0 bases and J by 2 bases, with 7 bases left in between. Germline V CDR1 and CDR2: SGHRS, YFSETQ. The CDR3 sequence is CASSLDRATDTQYF. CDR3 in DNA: TGCGCCAGCAGCTTGGACAGGGCCACAGATACGCAGTATTTT.